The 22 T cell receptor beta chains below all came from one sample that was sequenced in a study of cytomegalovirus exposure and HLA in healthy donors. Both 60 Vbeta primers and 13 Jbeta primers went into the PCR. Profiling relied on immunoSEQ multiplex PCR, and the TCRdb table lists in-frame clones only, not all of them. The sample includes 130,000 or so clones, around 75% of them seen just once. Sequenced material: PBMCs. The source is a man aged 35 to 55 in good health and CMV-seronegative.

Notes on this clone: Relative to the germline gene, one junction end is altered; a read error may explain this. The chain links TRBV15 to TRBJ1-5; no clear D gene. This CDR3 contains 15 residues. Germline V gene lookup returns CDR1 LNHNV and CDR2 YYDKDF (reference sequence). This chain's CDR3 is CATSRDRSSNRPQHF. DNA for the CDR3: TGTGCCACCAGCAGAGATCGTTCGAGCAATCGGCCCCAGCATTTT.

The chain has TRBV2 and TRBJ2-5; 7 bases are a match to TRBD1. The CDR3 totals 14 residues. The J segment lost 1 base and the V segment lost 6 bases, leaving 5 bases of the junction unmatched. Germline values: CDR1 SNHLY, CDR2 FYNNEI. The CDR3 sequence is CASSLGTVQETQYF. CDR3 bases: TGTGCCAGCAGCCTAGGGACAGTCCAAGAGACCCAGTACTTC.

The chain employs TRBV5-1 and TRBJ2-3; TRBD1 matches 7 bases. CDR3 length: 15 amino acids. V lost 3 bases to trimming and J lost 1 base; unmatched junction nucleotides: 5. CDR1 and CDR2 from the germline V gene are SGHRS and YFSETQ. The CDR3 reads CASSSTGSGTDTQYF. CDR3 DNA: TGCGCCAGCAGCTCGACAGGGAGTGGCACAGATACGCAGTATTTT.

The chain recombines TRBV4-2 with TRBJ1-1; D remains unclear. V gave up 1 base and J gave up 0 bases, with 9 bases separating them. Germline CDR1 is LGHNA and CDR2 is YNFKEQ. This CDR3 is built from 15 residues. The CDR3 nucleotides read TGTGCCAGCAGCCAAGTGTGGGCTATGAACACTGAAGCTTTCTTT. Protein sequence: CASSQVWAMNTEAFF.

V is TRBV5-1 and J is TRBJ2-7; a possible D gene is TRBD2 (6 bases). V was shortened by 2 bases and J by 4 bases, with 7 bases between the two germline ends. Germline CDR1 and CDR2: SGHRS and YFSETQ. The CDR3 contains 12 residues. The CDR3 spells CASSFGGYEQYF. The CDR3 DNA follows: TGCGCCAGCAGCTTTGGGGGGTACGAGCAGTACTTC.

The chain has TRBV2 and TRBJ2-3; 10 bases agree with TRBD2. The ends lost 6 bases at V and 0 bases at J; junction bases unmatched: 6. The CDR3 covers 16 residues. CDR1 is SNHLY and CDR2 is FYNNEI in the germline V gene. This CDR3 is CASRRTSGSSTDTQYF. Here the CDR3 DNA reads TGTGCCAGCAGGAGGACTAGCGGAAGTAGCACAGATACGCAGTATTTT. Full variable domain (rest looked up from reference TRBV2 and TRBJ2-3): EPEVTQTPSHQVTQMGQEVILRCVPISNHLYFYWYRQILGQKVEFLVSFYNNEISEKSEIFDDQFSVERPDGSNFTLKIRSTKLEDSAMYFCASRRTSGSSTDTQYFGPGTRLTVL.

Here the CDR3 DNA reads TGTGCCAGCGGCCTCAGGGCCGCCGACACTGAAGCTTTCTTT. This codes for CASGLRAADTEAFF. The chain links TRBV13 to TRBJ1-1; tentatively, D is TRBD1 (5 bases). V lost 8 bases and J lost 3, with 16 bases in between. This CDR3 comprises 14 residues. Germline loops: CDR1 PRHDT, CDR2 FYEKMQ (reference sequence). Supplemented by reference TRBV13 and TRBJ1-1, the full variable domain reads AAGVIQSPRHLIKEKRETATLKCYPIPRHDTVYWYQQGPGQDPQFLISFYEKMQSDKGSIPDRFSAQQFSDYHSELNMSSLELGDSALYFCASGLRAADTEAFFGQGTRLTVV.

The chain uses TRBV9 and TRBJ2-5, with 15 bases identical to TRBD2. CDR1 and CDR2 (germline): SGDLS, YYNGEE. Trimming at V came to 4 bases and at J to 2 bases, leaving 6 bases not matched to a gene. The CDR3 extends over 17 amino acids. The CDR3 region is CASSLGLAGGEQETQYF. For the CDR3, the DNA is TGTGCCAGCAGCTTGGGACTAGCGGGGGGAGAACAAGAGACCCAGTACTTC. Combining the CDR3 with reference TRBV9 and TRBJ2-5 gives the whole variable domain DSGVTQTPKHLITATGQRVTLRCSPRSGDLSVYWYQQSLDQGLQFLIQYYNGEERAKGNILERFSAQQFPDLHSELNLSSLELGDSALYFCASSLGLAGGEQETQYFGPGTRLLVL.

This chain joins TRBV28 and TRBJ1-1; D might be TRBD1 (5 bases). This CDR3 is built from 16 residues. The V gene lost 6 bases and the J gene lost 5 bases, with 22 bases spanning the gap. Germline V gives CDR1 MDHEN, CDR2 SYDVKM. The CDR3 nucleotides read TGTGCCAGCAGCTCCAAGGGGATGATAACATGGACTGAAGCTTTCTTT. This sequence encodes CASSSKGMITWTEAFF. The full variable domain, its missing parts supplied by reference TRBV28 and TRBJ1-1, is DVKVTQSSRYLVKRTGEKVFLECVQDMDHENMFWYRQDPGLGLRLIYFSYDVKMKEKGDIPEGYSVSREKKERFSLILESASTNQTSMYLCASSSKGMITWTEAFFGQGTRLTVV.

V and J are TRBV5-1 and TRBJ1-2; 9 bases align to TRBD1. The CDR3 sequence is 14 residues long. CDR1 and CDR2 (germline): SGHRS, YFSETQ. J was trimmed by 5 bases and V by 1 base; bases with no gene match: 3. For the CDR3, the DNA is TGCGCCAGCAGCTTGCTGGACAGGGGATATGGCTACACCTTC. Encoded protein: CASSLLDRGYGYTF.

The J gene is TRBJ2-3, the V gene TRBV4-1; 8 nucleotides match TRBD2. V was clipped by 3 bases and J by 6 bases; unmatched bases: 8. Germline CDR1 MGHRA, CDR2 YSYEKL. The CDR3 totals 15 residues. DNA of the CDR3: TGCGCCAGCAGCCAGGACGGGGGGGCCTTGGATACGCAGTATTTT. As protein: CASSQDGGALDTQYF.

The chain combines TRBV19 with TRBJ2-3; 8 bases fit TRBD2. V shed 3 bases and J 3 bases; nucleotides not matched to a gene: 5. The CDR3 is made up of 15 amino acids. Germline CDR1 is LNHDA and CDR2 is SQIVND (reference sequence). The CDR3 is CASSIERGWTDTQYF. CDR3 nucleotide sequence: TGTGCCAGTAGTATCGAGCGGGGGTGGACAGATACGCAGTATTTT. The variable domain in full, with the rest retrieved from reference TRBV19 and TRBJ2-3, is DGGITQSPKYLFRKEGQNVTLSCEQNLNHDAMYWYRQDPGQGLRLIYYSQIVNDFQKGDIAEGYSVSREKKESFPLTVTSAQKNPTAFYLCASSIERGWTDTQYFGPGTRLTVL.

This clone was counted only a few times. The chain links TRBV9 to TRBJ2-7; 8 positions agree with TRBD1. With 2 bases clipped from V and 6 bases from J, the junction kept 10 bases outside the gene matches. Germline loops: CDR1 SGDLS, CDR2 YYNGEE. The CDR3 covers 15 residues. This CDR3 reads CASSVAPGGEGEQYF. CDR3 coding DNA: TGTGCCAGCAGCGTGGCGCCAGGGGGCGAAGGCGAGCAGTACTTC.

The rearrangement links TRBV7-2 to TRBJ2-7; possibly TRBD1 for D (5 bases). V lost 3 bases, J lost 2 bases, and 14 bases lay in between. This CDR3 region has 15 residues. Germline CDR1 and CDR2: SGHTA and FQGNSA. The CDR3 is CASSLEQGPTYEQYF. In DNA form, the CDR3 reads TGTGCCAGCAGCTTGGAGCAGGGCCCAACCTACGAGCAGTACTTC.

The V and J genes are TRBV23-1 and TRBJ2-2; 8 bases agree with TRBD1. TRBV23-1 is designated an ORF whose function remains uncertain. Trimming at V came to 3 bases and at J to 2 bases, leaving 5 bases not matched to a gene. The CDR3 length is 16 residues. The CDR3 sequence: CASSHPDRANTGELFF. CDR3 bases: TGCGCCAGCAGTCACCCGGACAGGGCTAACACCGGGGAGCTGTTTTTT.

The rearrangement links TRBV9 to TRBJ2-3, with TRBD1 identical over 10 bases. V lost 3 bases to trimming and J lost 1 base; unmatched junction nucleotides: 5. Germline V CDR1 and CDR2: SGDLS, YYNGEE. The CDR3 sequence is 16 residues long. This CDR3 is CASSDLGQGGTDTQYF. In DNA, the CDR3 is TGTGCCAGCAGCGACCTCGGACAGGGGGGCACAGATACGCAGTATTTT.

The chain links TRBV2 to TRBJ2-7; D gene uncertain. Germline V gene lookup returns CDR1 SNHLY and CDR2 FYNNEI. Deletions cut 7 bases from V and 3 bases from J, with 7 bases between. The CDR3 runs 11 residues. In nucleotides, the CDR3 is TGTGCCAGCATGGGCAGCTACGAGCAGTACTTC. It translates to CASMGSYEQYF.

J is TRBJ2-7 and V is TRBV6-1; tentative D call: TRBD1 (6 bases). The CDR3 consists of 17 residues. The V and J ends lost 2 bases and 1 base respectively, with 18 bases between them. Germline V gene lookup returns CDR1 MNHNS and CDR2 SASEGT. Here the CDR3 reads CASSEPRDIYSSYEQYF. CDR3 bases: TGTGCCAGCAGTGAACCCCGGGACATATATTCATCCTACGAGCAGTACTTC.

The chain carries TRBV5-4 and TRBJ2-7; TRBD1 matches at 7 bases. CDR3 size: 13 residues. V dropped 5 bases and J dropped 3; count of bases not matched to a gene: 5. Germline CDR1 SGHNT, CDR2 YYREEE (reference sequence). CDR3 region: CASSRDSLYEQYF. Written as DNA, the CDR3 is TGTGCCAGCAGTCGGGACAGCCTCTACGAGCAGTACTTC.

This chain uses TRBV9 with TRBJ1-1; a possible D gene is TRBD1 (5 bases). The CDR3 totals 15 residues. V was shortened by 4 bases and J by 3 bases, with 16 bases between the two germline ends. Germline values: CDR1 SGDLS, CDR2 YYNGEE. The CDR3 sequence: CASSFGGQGDTEAFF. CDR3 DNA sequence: TGTGCCAGCAGCTTCGGAGGGCAGGGTGACACTGAAGCTTTCTTT.

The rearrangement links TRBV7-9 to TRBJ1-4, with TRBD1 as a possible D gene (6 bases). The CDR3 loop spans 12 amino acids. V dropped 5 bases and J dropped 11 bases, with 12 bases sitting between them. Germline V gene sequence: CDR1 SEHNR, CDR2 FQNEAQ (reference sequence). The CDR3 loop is CASSTGTMKLFF. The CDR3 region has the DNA TGTGCCAGCAGCACAGGGACGATGAAACTGTTTTTT.

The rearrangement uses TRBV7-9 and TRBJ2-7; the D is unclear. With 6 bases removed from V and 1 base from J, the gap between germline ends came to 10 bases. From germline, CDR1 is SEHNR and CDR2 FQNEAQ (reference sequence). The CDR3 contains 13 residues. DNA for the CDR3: TGTGCCAGCAGTGACCCGGGTTCCTACGAGCAGTACTTC. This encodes CASSDPGSYEQYF.